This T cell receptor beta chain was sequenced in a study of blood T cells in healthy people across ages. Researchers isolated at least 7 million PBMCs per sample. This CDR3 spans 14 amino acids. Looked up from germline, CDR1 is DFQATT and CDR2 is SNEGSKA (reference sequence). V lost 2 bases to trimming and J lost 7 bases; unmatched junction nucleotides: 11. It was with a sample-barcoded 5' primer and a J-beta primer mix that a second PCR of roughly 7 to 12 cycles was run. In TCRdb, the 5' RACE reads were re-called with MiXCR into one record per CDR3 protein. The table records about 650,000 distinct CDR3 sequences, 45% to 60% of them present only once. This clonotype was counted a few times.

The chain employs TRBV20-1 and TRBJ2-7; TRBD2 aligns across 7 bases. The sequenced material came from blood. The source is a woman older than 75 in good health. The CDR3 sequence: CSARRLASYNEQYF. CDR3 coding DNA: TGCAGTGCTAGAAGACTAGCTTCCTACAATGAGCAGTACTTC.